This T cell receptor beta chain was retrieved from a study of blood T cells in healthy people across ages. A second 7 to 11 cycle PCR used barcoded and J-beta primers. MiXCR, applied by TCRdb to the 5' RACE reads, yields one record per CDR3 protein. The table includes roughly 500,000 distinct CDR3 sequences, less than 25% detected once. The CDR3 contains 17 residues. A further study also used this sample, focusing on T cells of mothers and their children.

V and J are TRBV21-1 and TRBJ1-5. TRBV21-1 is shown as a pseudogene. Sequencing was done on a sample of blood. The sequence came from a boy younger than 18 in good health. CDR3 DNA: TGTGCCAGCAGCAAACGCGGGGCAGGGCCCTCCGAGCAGCCCCAGCATTTT. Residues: CASSKRGAGPSEQPQHF.